The T cell receptor beta chain under discussion was sequenced for a study of T cell responses to AZD1222 COVID-19 vaccine. Per germline, CDR1 KGHSY and CDR2 FQNENV. This CDR3 comprises 15 residues. With V trimmed by 4 bases and J by 2 bases, 8 bases remained unmatched. Some clones are missing from TCRdb's copy, which holds only in-frame ones; the method was immunoSEQ multiplex PCR. The repertoire shows about 140,000 clones; the top ten hold about 2.2%. This clonotype was sampled from an adult in good health. Sequenced sample: peripheral blood. V usage is TRBV16 and J usage is TRBJ2-7, with 7 positions matching TRBD1. CDR3 amino acids: CASSPPDRAPYEQYF. The CDR3 nucleotides are TGTGCCAGCAGCCCACCAGACAGGGCCCCCTACGAGCAGTACTTC. Using reference TRBV16 and TRBJ2-7 for the parts outside the CDR3, the full variable domain is GEEVAQTPKHLVRGEGQKAKLYCAPIKGHSYVFWYQQVLKNEFKFLISFQNENVFDETGMPKERFSAKCLPNSPCSLEIQATKLEDSAVYFCASSPPDRAPYEQYFGPGTRLTVT.